What follows are 28 T cell receptor beta chains derived from one specimen sequenced in a study of T cell repertoires in cytomegalovirus infection. TCRdb used MiXCR to reprocess the reads, holding one entry per CDR3 protein. The sample lists roughly 120,000 distinct CDR3 sequences; more than 25% were seen once. No antigens are known for them. Here the sequenced sample was CD8+ T cells from cultured PBMCs, taken from culture after CMV antigen stimulation. The source of these receptors is a human donor in good health (CMV status not recorded). Some clones in this sample may be carry-over from other donors' samples.

The CDR3 loop is CASKTTDSNEKLFF. The CDR3 coding sequence is TGCGCCAGCAAGACGACGGATTCTAATGAAAAACTGTTTTTT. The V gene is TRBV4-1, the J gene TRBJ1-4; D is undetermined. CDR3 length: 14 amino acids. With 7 bases removed from V and 3 bases from J, the gap between germline ends came to 12 bases. Germline loops: CDR1 MGHRA, CDR2 YSYEKL.

This clonotype was observed many times. J is TRBJ2-1 and V is TRBV7-2; TRBD2 agrees at 12 bases. The length of the CDR3 is 16 residues. V trimming: 2 bases; J trimming: 7 bases; junction bases outside the gene matches: 6. Germline assignment: CDR1 SGHTA and CDR2 FQGNSA. The CDR3 sequence is CASSLPLAGGRNEQFF. CDR3 DNA: TGTGCCAGCAGCTTACCCCTAGCGGGGGGGCGGAATGAGCAGTTCTTC. The full variable domain, in which reference TRBV7-2 and TRBJ2-1 provide the parts outside the CDR3, is GAGVSQSPSNKVTEKGKDVELRCDPISGHTALYWYRQSLGQGLEFLIYFQGNSAPDKSGLPSDRFSAERTGGSVSTLTIQRTQQEDSAVYLCASSLPLAGGRNEQFFGPGTRLTVL.

The CDR3 sequence is CATSREWAGGSYNSPLHF. In DNA form, the CDR3 reads TGTGCCACCAGCAGAGAATGGGCAGGAGGCTCCTATAATTCACCCCTCCACTTT. V gene TRBV15 combines with J gene TRBJ1-6; D ambiguous. CDR3 length equals 18 residues. Trimming took off 0 bases at V and 0 bases at J, with 12 bases between the two ends. Per germline, CDR1 LNHNV and CDR2 YYDKDF (reference sequence).

V usage is TRBV7-2 and J usage is TRBJ2-2, with 10 bases matching TRBD2. Germline V CDR1 and CDR2: SGHTA, FQGNSA. Germline trimming cut 5 bases from V and 4 bases from J; bases unmatched to any gene: 7. The CDR3 contains 16 residues. In DNA form, the CDR3 reads TGTGCCAGCAGCGCGAGCGCTAGCGGGGGCACCGGGGAGCTGTTTTTT. Protein product: CASSASASGGTGELFF.

There are a few counts of this clonotype. The chain is built from TRBV7-6 and TRBJ2-5, with no clear D. Germline CDR1 and CDR2: SGHVS and FNYEAQ. This CDR3 contains 15 residues. Between the trimmed V and J ends, which lost 7 bases and 5 bases, there was a span of 20 bases. The CDR3 is CASTRIAGVGETQYF. The CDR3 nucleotides are TGTGCCAGCACCAGAATCGCTGGGGTAGGGGAGACCCAGTACTTC.

The gene calls are TRBV2 and TRBJ2-3; 15 bases map to TRBD2. This CDR3 region has 16 residues. Per the germline V gene, CDR1 is SNHLY and CDR2 is FYNNEI. Trimming at V came to 5 bases and at J to 3 bases, leaving 3 bases not matched to a gene. The CDR3 nucleotides are TGTGCCAGCAGTCTGGGGACTAGCGGGAGGACAGATACGCAGTATTTT. Encoded protein: CASSLGTSGRTDTQYF.

The table lists this clonotype with a few counts. V and J are TRBV20-1 and TRBJ2-7; TRBD2 matches 14 bases. V shed 3 bases and J 3 bases; nucleotides not matched to a gene: 10. The CDR3 contains 17 residues. Germline values: CDR1 DFQATT, CDR2 SNEGSKA (reference sequence). This CDR3 reads CSASQGLAGDPGYEQYF. As DNA, the CDR3 is TGCAGTGCTAGCCAGGGACTAGCGGGGGACCCCGGCTACGAGCAGTACTTC.

The chain couples TRBV7-9 to TRBJ2-3; D gene unclear. V dropped 5 bases and J dropped 0 bases, with 15 bases sitting between them. CDR3 length: 16 amino acids. The germline V gene has CDR1 SEHNR and CDR2 FQNEAQ (reference sequence). The CDR3 loop is CASSPRHTASTDTQYF. The CDR3 DNA is TGTGCCAGCAGCCCTAGGCACACTGCTAGCACAGATACGCAGTATTTT.

The rearrangement joins TRBV20-1 to TRBJ2-1; 9 bases fit TRBD2. Germline V lookup: CDR1 DFQATT, CDR2 SNEGSKA (reference sequence). V shed 0 bases and J 8 bases; nucleotides not matched to a gene: 8. The CDR3 spans 15 residues. This CDR3 reads CSAREAGGTLDEQFF. The CDR3 DNA reads as TGCAGTGCTAGAGAAGCGGGGGGAACTCTCGATGAGCAGTTCTTC.

This clonotype was counted a few times. The chain joins TRBV10-3 to TRBJ2-3, with TRBD2 matching 7 bases. CDR1 and CDR2 from the germline V gene are ENHRY and SYGVKD. J gave up 3 bases and V 4 bases, and 7 bases lay outside the gene matches. There are 15 residues in the CDR3. CDR3 loop: CAISVERGSTDTQYF. CDR3 nucleotide sequence: TGTGCCATCAGTGTAGAGCGGGGATCTACAGATACGCAGTATTTT.

This clonotype was counted only a few times. V gene TRBV6-2 or TRBV6-3 combines with J gene TRBJ1-1; D not resolved. The CDR3 totals 12 residues. CDR1 is MNHEY, CDR2 SVGEGT, per germline. V was trimmed by 2 bases and J by 8 bases, leaving 9 bases between them. The CDR3 here is CASSYPPGEAFF. DNA for the CDR3: TGTGCCAGCAGTTACCCCCCCGGGGAAGCTTTCTTT.

This chain uses TRBV11-1 with TRBJ2-7, with D perhaps assigned TRBD1 or TRBD2 (7 bases each). The V end was cut by 5 bases, the J end by 5 bases, with 16 bases between. Germline loops: CDR1 SGHAT, CDR2 FQDESV (reference sequence). This CDR3 comprises 14 residues. CDR3 nucleotides: TGTGCCAGCAGCCCAGGGGGGGTCCTAGACGAGCAGTACTTC. Translated, it gives CASSPGGVLDEQYF.

CDR3 coding DNA: TGTGCCAGCAGCTTAGTGGGGGTGACCACTGAAGCTTTCTTT. Protein: CASSLVGVTTEAFF. The J gene is TRBJ1-1, the V gene TRBV11-1; maybe TRBD1 (5 bases). The CDR3 is 14 amino acids. Trimming removed 1 base at V and 4 bases at J, with 10 bases between. Looked up from germline, CDR1 is SGHAT and CDR2 is FQDESV (reference sequence).

The V and J genes are TRBV4-1 and TRBJ1-1; 7 bases are a match to TRBD1. From germline, CDR1 is MGHRA and CDR2 YSYEKL. The CDR3 extends over 14 amino acids. After removal of 1 base from V and 6 bases from J, the junction contained 5 bases not matched to a gene. DNA of the CDR3: TGCGCCAGCAGCCAAGGGACAGGAGCGCCTGAAGCTTTCTTT. It encodes CASSQGTGAPEAFF.

On this clonotype: This may be a read error, as it is one base from a much larger clone. The chain is built from TRBV2 and TRBJ2-3; D uncertain. The CDR3 loop spans 11 amino acids. CDR1 is SNHLY and CDR2 is FYNNEI in the germline V gene. The germline V and J ends were trimmed by 7 bases and 0 bases, with 2 bases remaining between them. CDR3 region: CASTSTDTQYF. The CDR3, as DNA: TGTGCCAGCACGAGCACAGATACGCAGTATTTT.

The chain couples TRBV6-1 to TRBJ2-1; 12 nucleotides line up with TRBD2. The ends lost 6 bases at V and 0 bases at J; junction bases unmatched: 6. The CDR3 runs 17 residues. Germline loops: CDR1 MNHNS, CDR2 SASEGT. For the CDR3, the DNA is TGTGCCAGCAGGGGACTAGCGGGTCACAGCTCCTACAATGAGCAGTTCTTC. Its protein is CASRGLAGHSSYNEQFF.

The V gene is TRBV7-2, the J gene TRBJ1-5; the D is unclear. Trimming removed 2 bases at V and 4 bases at J, with 12 bases between. Germline V lookup: CDR1 SGHTA, CDR2 FQGNSA. CDR3 length: 15 residues. This CDR3 is CASSLNGGENQPQHF. The CDR3, as DNA: TGTGCCAGCAGCTTAAATGGTGGAGAGAATCAGCCCCAGCATTTT.

This CDR3 reads CASSLPGQGITDTQYF. The CDR3 region has the DNA TGTGCCAGCAGCTTACCAGGACAGGGTATCACAGATACGCAGTATTTT. The rearrangement links TRBV7-9 to TRBJ2-3; 8 nucleotides line up with TRBD1. With 2 bases clipped from V and 2 bases from J, the junction kept 6 bases outside the gene matches. Germline V gene lookup returns CDR1 SEHNR and CDR2 FQNEAQ (reference sequence). There are 16 residues in the CDR3.

The chain employs TRBV12-3 or TRBV12-4 and TRBJ1-2; possible D gene TRBD1, 5 bases. V lost 7 bases, J lost 3 bases, and 21 bases lay in between. The CDR3 extends over 16 amino acids. CDR3 in DNA: TGTGCCAGCAACCCAACAGGACCATCCGGACACTATGGCTACACCTTC. It translates to CASNPTGPSGHYGYTF.

The chain is built from TRBV6-5 and TRBJ2-5, with 8 bases identical to TRBD2. The V gene's germline CDR1 is MNHEY and CDR2 SVGAGI. Germline trimming cut 2 bases from V and 2 bases from J; bases unmatched to any gene: 7. The CDR3 is 16 amino acids. CDR3 DNA: TGTGCCAGCAGTTACACACCTGGGACTAGTCAAGAGACCCAGTACTTC. Amino acids: CASSYTPGTSQETQYF.

This clonotype was seen many times. The J gene is TRBJ1-2, the V gene TRBV7-2; D not resolved. Germline lookup yields CDR1 SGHTA and CDR2 FQGNSA. This CDR3 comprises 12 residues. The V end was cut by 7 bases, the J end by 4 bases, with 10 bases between. DNA for the CDR3: TGTGCCAGCATCGGCTATGGCTATGGCTACACCTTC. Residues: CASIGYGYGYTF.

The CDR3, as DNA: TGTGCCAGCAGTGACGGTCCAGGACTATCGGGAGGCTACACCTTC. It translates to CASSDGPGLSGGYTF. The chain is built from TRBV6-1 and TRBJ1-2; D remains unclear. Germline CDR1 is MNHNS and CDR2 is SASEGT. CDR3 length: 15 residues. V dropped 3 bases and J dropped 8 bases, with 19 bases sitting between them.

This clonotype was counted ten times or more. The CDR3 region has the DNA TGTGCCAGCAGTTTATGGACCTATAATTCACCCCTCCACTTT. As protein: CASSLWTYNSPLHF. The rearrangement uses TRBV27 and TRBJ1-6; unclear D gene. Germline CDR1 is MNHEY and CDR2 is SMNVEV (reference sequence). This CDR3 contains 14 residues. The germline V and J ends were trimmed by 1 base and 2 bases, with 3 bases remaining between them.

This clonotype was seen a handful of times. The J gene is TRBJ1-3, the V gene TRBV29-1; TRBD1 aligns across 10 bases. V was clipped by 7 bases and J by 3 bases; unmatched bases: 12. The CDR3 has 16 amino acids. Germline loops: CDR1 SQVTM, CDR2 ANQGSEA. The CDR3 is CSATVTGTGDGNTIYF. The CDR3 DNA follows: TGCAGCGCAACAGTTACGGGGACAGGGGATGGAAACACCATATATTTT.

The V gene is TRBV20-1, the J gene TRBJ2-2; 9 bases line up with TRBD2. The CDR3 is 15 amino acids. From germline, CDR1 is DFQATT and CDR2 SNEGSKA (reference sequence). Trimming took 4 bases from V and 2 from J; bases not matched to a gene: 5. The CDR3 is CSAMGLALNTGELFF. The CDR3 DNA reads as TGCAGTGCTATGGGACTAGCTCTAAACACCGGGGAGCTGTTTTTT.

This clonotype was picked up a small number of times. The chain is built from TRBV7-9 and TRBJ2-2; no clear D. V shed 5 bases and J shed 2 bases, with 15 bases lying between them. CDR3 size: 16 residues. Germline V gives CDR1 SEHNR, CDR2 FQNEAQ (reference sequence). The CDR3 coding sequence is TGTGCCAGCAGCCCCCCGTGGAGTGCCAACACCGGGGAGCTGTTTTTT. Residues: CASSPPWSANTGELFF.

This clonotype was counted ten times or more. The J gene is TRBJ2-2, the V gene TRBV2; 7 bases fit TRBD1. After removal of 5 bases from V and 0 bases from J, the junction contained 6 bases not matched to a gene. The CDR3 loop spans 16 amino acids. The germline V gene has CDR1 SNHLY and CDR2 FYNNEI. The CDR3 region is CASSSWDRTNTGELFF. The CDR3 DNA follows: TGTGCCAGCAGTTCTTGGGACAGAACGAACACCGGGGAGCTGTTTTTT. The full variable domain, completed using reference TRBV2 and TRBJ2-2, is EPEVTQTPSHQVTQMGQEVILRCVPISNHLYFYWYRQILGQKVEFLVSFYNNEISEKSEIFDDQFSVERPDGSNFTLKIRSTKLEDSAMYFCASSSWDRTNTGELFFGEGSRLTVL.

The chain employs TRBV7-8 and TRBJ1-1, with D possibly TRBD1 on 5 matching bases. The V end lost 3 bases, the J end lost 6 bases, and 14 bases lay between the germline ends. Germline V gene lookup returns CDR1 SGHVS and CDR2 FQNEAQ. The CDR3 is made up of 14 amino acids. CDR3 in amino acids: CASSLQGYVSEAFF. The CDR3 bases are TGTGCCAGCAGCTTGCAGGGTTATGTATCTGAAGCTTTCTTT.